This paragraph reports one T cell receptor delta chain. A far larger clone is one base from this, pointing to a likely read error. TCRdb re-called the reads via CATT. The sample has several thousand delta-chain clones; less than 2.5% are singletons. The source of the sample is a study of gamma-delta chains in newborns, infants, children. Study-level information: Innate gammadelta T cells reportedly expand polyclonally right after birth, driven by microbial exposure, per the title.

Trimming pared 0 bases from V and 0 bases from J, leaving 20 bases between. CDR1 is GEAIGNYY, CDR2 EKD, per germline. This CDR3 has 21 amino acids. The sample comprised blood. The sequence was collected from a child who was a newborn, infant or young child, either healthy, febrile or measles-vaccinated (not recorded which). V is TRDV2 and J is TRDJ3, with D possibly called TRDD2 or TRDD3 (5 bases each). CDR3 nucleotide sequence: TGTGCCTGTGACACCGGAGACCTTCACGGGGAGTCCTCCTGGGACACCCGACAGATGTTTTTC. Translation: CACDTGDLHGESSWDTRQMFF.